The 5 T cell receptor beta chains listed next were all sequenced from one sample in a study of blood T cell repertoires in COVID-19. TCRdb keeps only in-frame clones here, not all; method: immunoSEQ multiplex PCR. The repertoire holds about 60,000 clones, 65% to 80% seen once, with around 5.8% in the top ten. The sequenced sample consisted of peripheral blood. These receptors were obtained from a woman in her 70s with acute or convalescent COVID-19.

This chain uses TRBV29-1 with TRBJ2-1, with 13 bases matching TRBD2. The CDR3 has 13 amino acids. Germline V gives CDR1 SQVTM, CDR2 ANQGSEA. V was clipped by 5 bases and J by 8 bases; unmatched bases: 3. DNA of the CDR3: TGCAGCGTTCGAACTAGCGGGGGGGATGAGCAGTTCTTC. It specifies CSVRTSGGDEQFF.

The CDR3 region has the DNA TGTGCCAGCAGCCCCGGTACGAAAGGGGGCGGTGAAAAACTGTTTTTT. Amino acid sequence: CASSPGTKGGGEKLFF. This chain joins TRBV11-2 and TRBJ1-4; TRBD1 matches at 7 bases. J gave up 7 bases and V 5 bases, and 13 bases lay outside the gene matches. The length of the CDR3 is 16 residues. The germline V gene has CDR1 SGHAT and CDR2 FQNNGV.

The rearrangement joins TRBV27 to TRBJ1-1; 9 nucleotides line up with TRBD1. Germline V gene sequence: CDR1 MNHEY, CDR2 SMNVEV (reference sequence). CDR3 length equals 14 residues. The ends lost 6 bases at V and 6 bases at J; junction bases unmatched: 8. DNA of the CDR3: TGTGCCAGCAGCCGGGACAGGGATAGAGCTGAAGCTTTCTTT. Its translation is CASSRDRDRAEAFF.

The gene calls are TRBV12-5 and TRBJ2-2, with D unresolved. V was clipped by 8 bases and J by 3 bases, with 13 bases between them. Germline V gene sequence: CDR1 LGHNT, CDR2 FRNRAP. The CDR3 loop spans 14 amino acids. CDR3 protein: CASSLPSDTGELFF. CDR3 DNA: TGTGCTAGTTCCCTCCCGTCGGACACCGGGGAGCTGTTTTTT.

The chain carries TRBV5-6 and TRBJ2-5; TRBD1 might be the D (5 bases). Trimming removed 1 base from V and 0 bases from J, with 19 bases in between. The CDR3 consists of 18 residues. The germline V gene encodes CDR1 SGHDT and CDR2 YYEEEE. The CDR3 region is CASSLFVVLTAYQETQYF. In DNA, the CDR3 is TGTGCCAGCAGCTTGTTTGTAGTCCTGACAGCCTACCAAGAGACCCAGTACTTC. Complete variable domain (other parts from reference TRBV5-6 and TRBJ2-5): DAGVTQSPTHLIKTRGQQVTLRCSPKSGHDTVSWYQQALGQGPQFIFQYYEEEERQRGNFPDRFSGHQFPNYSSELNVNALLLGDSALYLCASSLFVVLTAYQETQYFGPGTRLLVL.